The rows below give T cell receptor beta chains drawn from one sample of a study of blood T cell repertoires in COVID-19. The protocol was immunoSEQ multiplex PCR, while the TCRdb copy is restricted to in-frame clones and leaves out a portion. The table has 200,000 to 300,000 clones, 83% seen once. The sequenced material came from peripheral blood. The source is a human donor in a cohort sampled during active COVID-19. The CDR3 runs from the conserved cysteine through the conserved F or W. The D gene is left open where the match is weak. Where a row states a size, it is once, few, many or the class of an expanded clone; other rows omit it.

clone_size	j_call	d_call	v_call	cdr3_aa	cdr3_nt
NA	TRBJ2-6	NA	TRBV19	CASSIISTGRSGANVLTF	TGTGCCAGTAGTATAATAAGTACAGGGAGAAGTGGGGCCAACGTCCTGACTTTC
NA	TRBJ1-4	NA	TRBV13	CASSLGGSAGEKLFF	TGTGCCAGCAGCTTAGGCGGGAGCGCAGGGGAAAAACTGTTTTTT
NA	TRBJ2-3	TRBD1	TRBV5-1	CASSPDRGKDTQYF	TGCGCCAGCAGCCCGGACAGGGGGAAAGATACGCAGTATTTT
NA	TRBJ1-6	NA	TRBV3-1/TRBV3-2	CASSQVGAGGSPLHF	TGTGCCAGCAGCCAAGTAGGGGCAGGCGGTTCACCCCTCCACTTT
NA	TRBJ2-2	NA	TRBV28	CASRRNTGELFF	TGTGCCAGCAGGAGGAACACCGGGGAGCTGTTTTTT
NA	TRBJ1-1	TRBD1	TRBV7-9	CASSKPGTVMNTEAFF	TGTGCCAGCAGCAAGCCCGGGACAGTCATGAACACTGAAGCTTTCTTT
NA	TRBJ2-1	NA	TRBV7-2	CASSSTRNNEQFF	TGTGCCAGCAGCTCTACTAGAAACAATGAGCAGTTCTTC
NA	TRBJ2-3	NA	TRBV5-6	CASTRDFRRTDTQYF	TGTGCCAGCACCCGGGACTTTCGCCGCACAGATACGCAGTATTTT
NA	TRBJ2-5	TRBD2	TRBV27	CASGVVGGKETQYF	TGTGCCAGCGGGGTGGTGGGAGGGAAAGAGACCCAGTACTTC
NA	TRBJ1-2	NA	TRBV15	CATSRDSGGYTF	TGTGCCACCAGCAGAGATAGCGGTGGCTACACCTTC
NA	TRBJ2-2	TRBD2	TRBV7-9	CASSPSGGNTGELFF	TGTGCCAGCAGCCCTAGCGGGGGGAACACCGGGGAGCTGTTTTTT
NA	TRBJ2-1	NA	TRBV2	CASSPGLSPNEQFF	TGTGCCAGCAGCCCGGGACTGTCGCCAAATGAGCAGTTCTTC
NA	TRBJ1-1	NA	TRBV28	CASSFWGDTEAFF	TGTGCCAGCAGTTTTTGGGGGGACACTGAAGCTTTCTTT
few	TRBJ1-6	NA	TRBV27	CASSSTSSYNSPLHF	TGTGCCAGCAGTTCCACTTCTAGTTATAATTCACCCCTCCACTTT
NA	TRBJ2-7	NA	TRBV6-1	CASSEQGKYEQYF	TGTGCCAGCAGTGAGCAGGGTAAATACGAGCAGTACTTC
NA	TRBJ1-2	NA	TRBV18	CASSPRDIGSKVGYTF	TGTGCCAGCTCACCACGGGACATAGGGTCAAAGGTGGGCTACACCTTC
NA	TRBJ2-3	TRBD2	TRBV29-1	CSVGPSGRGNTQYF	TGCAGCGTAGGGCCTAGCGGGAGAGGGAATACGCAGTATTTT
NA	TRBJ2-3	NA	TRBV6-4	CASSAGLSTDTQYF	TGTGCCAGCAGTGCCGGTCTTAGCACAGATACGCAGTATTTT
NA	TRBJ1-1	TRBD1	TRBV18	CASSPGQGLEAFF	TGTGCCAGCTCTCCGGGACAGGGGCTTGAAGCTTTCTTT
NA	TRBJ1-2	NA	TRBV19	CASRHRDLLFGYTF	TGTGCCAGTAGACATCGGGACTTACTATTTGGCTACACCTTC
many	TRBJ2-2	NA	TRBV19	CASSSGTPNTGELFF	TGTGCCAGTAGTAGTGGGACTCCGAACACCGGGGAGCTGTTTTTT
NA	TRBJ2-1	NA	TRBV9	CASSVGREVNEQFF	TGTGCCAGCAGCGTTGGCAGGGAGGTCAATGAGCAGTTCTTC
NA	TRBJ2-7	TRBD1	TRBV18	CASSPNGQGDLQYF	TGTGCCAGCTCACCAAATGGACAGGGGGACCTACAGTACTTC
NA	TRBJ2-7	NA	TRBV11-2	CASSLSYSSYEQYF	TGTGCCAGCAGCTTAAGTTACAGCTCCTACGAGCAGTACTTC
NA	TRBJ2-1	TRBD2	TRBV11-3	CASSLSISGGPNEQFF	TGTGCCAGCAGCTTATCTATTAGCGGGGGGCCCAATGAGCAGTTCTTC
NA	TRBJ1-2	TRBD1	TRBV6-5	CASSYLQGGVYGYTF	TGTGCCAGCAGTTACTTACAGGGGGGGGTCTATGGCTACACCTTC
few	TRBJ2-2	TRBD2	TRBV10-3	CAIRTGTSDYTGELFF	TGTGCCATCAGGACCGGGACTAGCGACTACACCGGGGAGCTGTTTTTT